This T cell receptor beta chain appears in the sequencing data of a study of shared clonotypes between healthy human individuals. The assay was immunoSEQ multiplex PCR, and TCRdb's table has in-frame clones only and misses some. Among some 350,000 clones listed, approximately 79% were seen once. As to this clone: Its antigen is still unknown.

Whole-study results and caveats: Clonotype sharing across a handful of donors was observed for roughly 5% of naive CD4 clonotypes. A generally larger estimated richness was seen in naive subsets than in memory subsets. Clonotype sharing among donors was thought likely to change with sequencing depth.

V was clipped by 6 bases and J by 1 base, with 13 bases between them. The CDR3 runs 14 residues. Germline CDR1 reads SGHDN; CDR2 reads FVKESK. The receptor was isolated from a man between 25 and 39 years old in good health. The sample taken for sequencing was memory CD4+ T cells sorted from blood. Regarding subset: CD45RA-negative fraction. This chain uses TRBV14 with TRBJ2-7; D not resolved. CDR3 sequence reads: CASSPHGDSYEQYF. The CDR3 DNA reads TGTGCCAGCAGTCCACACGGAGATTCCTACGAGCAGTACTTC.